This T cell receptor beta chain was profiled in a study of early T cells in non-severe SARS-CoV-2 infection. The wider study: Sequenced material consisted of bulk RNA (from unsorted whole blood), and chains were unpaired. Broader study findings: The study's VDJdb matching favored anti-spike CD8 responses and missed private and CD4 specificities.

This clonotype was seen ten or more times. Its antigen is still unknown. Looked up from germline, CDR1 is SEHNR and CDR2 is FQNEAQ (reference sequence). This CDR3 comprises 13 residues. Unmatched junction bases numbered 5, after V lost 5 bases and J lost 5 bases. Unique molecular identifiers were attached to individual cDNA molecules. In TCRdb, the 5' RACE reads were re-called with MiXCR into one record per CDR3 protein. This sample carries tens of thousands of distinct CDR3 sequences, about 10% of them seen once, and the ten largest clones take 6.5%. This sequence originates from an adult who was a healthcare worker with PCR-confirmed SARS-CoV-2 infection or an uninfected control (not recorded which). The sequenced sample was whole blood. The rearrangement joins TRBV7-9 to TRBJ2-5, with TRBD1 matching over 7 bases. CDR3 nucleotide sequence: TGTGCCAGCAGCAAAGGGGGCTCGGAGACCCAGTACTTC. It codes for CASSKGGSETQYF.